The 8 T cell receptor beta chains reported below all come from one sample, sequenced in a study of follicular helper T cells after annual influenza vaccination. Clones were sequenced by immunoSEQ multiplex PCR, and TCRdb holds only the in-frame ones, with some missing. The sample carries approximately 25,000 clones, roughly 80% recorded once. Time point specified: 2014-2015 season, pre-vaccination. Sequences were derived from CXCR5+ CD38- circulating T follicular helper cells from blood, sampled on the day of influenza vaccination. Indicated subset: circulating Tfh, non-naive CD4+CXCR5+PD-1+ (ICOS+CD38+ or ICOS-CD38-). Receptor source: an adult who received the influenza vaccine.

The chain has TRBV18 and TRBJ1-2, with 11 bases identical to TRBD1. This CDR3 is built from 14 residues. V lost 5 bases to trimming and J lost 7 bases; unmatched junction nucleotides: 6. The germline gives CDR1 KGHSH, CDR2 LQKENI. CDR3 nucleotides: TGTGCCAGCTCATCCGGACAGGGGGCGGCTGGCTACACCTTC. Its protein product is CASSSGQGAAGYTF.

This clone was seen a single time. The chain uses TRBV27 and TRBJ1-1; the D gene is possibly TRBD1 (6 bases). The germline CDR1 and CDR2 sequences are MNHEY and SMNVEV (reference sequence). Trimming took 3 bases from V and 0 from J, leaving 17 bases between them. This CDR3 comprises 17 residues. In DNA form, the CDR3 reads TGTGCCAGCAGTTTGGGGGCCGGGGGGACCTTGAACACTGAAGCTTTCTTT. Protein sequence: CASSLGAGGTLNTEAFF.

CDR3 bases: TGTGCCAGTAGTGAAGACAACACGGGAGGCACTGAAGCTTTCTTT. Amino acids: CASSEDNTGGTEAFF. The chain joins TRBV19 to TRBJ1-1; unclear D gene. Germline loops: CDR1 LNHDA, CDR2 SQIVND (reference sequence). Trimming took off 5 bases at V and 4 bases at J, with 17 bases between the two ends. This CDR3 is built from 15 residues.

This sequence joins TRBV9 and TRBJ2-2; D is undetermined. CDR1 and CDR2 from the germline V gene are SGDLS and YYNGEE. The CDR3 is 14 residues long. V was shortened by 0 bases and J by 1 base, with 4 bases between the two germline ends. This CDR3 reads CASSVGQNTGELFF. The CDR3 DNA reads TGTGCCAGCAGCGTAGGACAGAACACCGGGGAGCTGTTTTTT.

This chain uses TRBV6-6 with TRBJ1-2; D not resolved. The CDR3 contains 15 residues. V was pared by 6 bases and J by 1 base, with 15 bases between. Germline V gene sequence: CDR1 MNHNY, CDR2 SVGAGI (reference sequence). This chain's CDR3 is CASRRYDGINYGYTF. The CDR3 nucleotides are TGTGCCAGCAGACGCTACGACGGGATTAACTATGGCTACACCTTC.

This clone was detected once. The CDR3 region is CASSYGGGGRETQYF. CDR3 DNA sequence: TGTGCCAGCAGCTACGGCGGGGGGGGCAGGGAGACCCAGTACTTC. This rearrangement joins TRBV27 to TRBJ2-5, with 9 nucleotides matching TRBD2. The V gene's germline CDR1 is MNHEY and CDR2 SMNVEV (reference sequence). This CDR3 spans 15 amino acids. The V segment lost 6 bases and the J segment 5 bases; nucleotides outside the gene matches: 10.

V usage is TRBV7-2 and J usage is TRBJ2-3; D not resolved. The CDR3 length is 15 residues. The V gene's germline CDR1 is SGHTA and CDR2 FQGNSA. The V gene lost 5 bases and the J gene lost 2 bases, with 14 bases spanning the gap. The CDR3 sequence is CASSQTPATTDTQYF. The CDR3 nucleotides read TGTGCCAGCAGCCAAACCCCAGCGACCACAGATACGCAGTATTTT.

The rearrangement joins TRBV7-2 to TRBJ2-5; the D gene is possibly TRBD2 (7 bases). Germline assignment: CDR1 SGHTA and CDR2 FQGNSA. The CDR3 spans 15 residues. V gave up 5 bases and J gave up 11 bases, with 24 bases separating them. This chain's CDR3 is CASSEGLVNLGGQYF. CDR3 bases: TGTGCCAGCAGCGAAGGACTAGTTAACCTAGGGGGGCAGTACTTC. The variable domain in full, with the rest retrieved from reference TRBV7-2 and TRBJ2-5, is GAGVSQSPSNKVTEKGKDVELRCDPISGHTALYWYRQSLGQGLEFLIYFQGNSAPDKSGLPSDRFSAERTGGSVSTLTIQRTQQEDSAVYLCASSEGLVNLGGQYFGPGTRLLVL.